This T cell receptor beta chain was sequenced in a study of cytomegalovirus exposure and HLA in healthy donors. The donors, nominally healthy at sampling, likely had unrecorded immune exposures. Findings and limits, study-wide: A link between a missense DCLRE1C variant and TCR beta V- and J-gene trimming emerged from a later analysis. In an earlier analysis, productive rearrangement rates for most beta V segments clustered near 87% or 30%.

Notes on this clone: The antigen remains unidentified.

The CDR3 sequence is 16 residues long. Trimming cost V 6 bases and J 6 bases; bases outside gene matches: 11. From germline, CDR1 is LNHDA and CDR2 SQIVND (reference sequence). The study ran its PCR with 60 Vbeta and 13 Jbeta primers. This table comes from immunoSEQ multiplex PCR, and its TCRdb copy is limited to in-frame clones, with some not included. The table records roughly 160,000 clones, about three quarters of them present only once. The V and J genes are TRBV19 and TRBJ1-4; 9 bases line up with TRBD1. The sample comprised PBMCs. The origin of this receptor is a female donor in good health and CMV-seronegative. The CDR3 loop is CASSSNDRTGDEKLFF. CDR3 DNA: TGTGCCAGTAGCTCTAACGACCGGACAGGGGATGAAAAACTGTTTTTT. Together with reference TRBV19 and TRBJ1-4, the CDR3 gives the full variable domain: DGGITQSPKYLFRKEGQNVTLSCEQNLNHDAMYWYRQDPGQGLRLIYYSQIVNDFQKGDIAEGYSVSREKKESFPLTVTSAQKNPTAFYLCASSSNDRTGDEKLFFGSGTQLSVL.